This T cell receptor (beta chain) originates from a study of blood T cell repertoires in COVID-19 (dated by TCRdb to the early 2020s). About the investigation overall: Samples covering the acute and convalescent phases of COVID-19 were provided by collaborators in the United States, Italy and Spain. The material from the prospective study consisted of cDNA or gDNA derived from T cells, B-cell-depleted T cells, or PBMCs. Deeply sampled blood TCRbeta repertoires from subjects exposed to, actively infected with, or recovered from COVID-19 were included in the dataset. The repertoires were released in a freely available public database meant as a resource for research on the immune response to SARS-CoV-2. Samples were obtained from the ongoing ImmuneRACE study (first 160 participants) and from about 1,300 subjects provided by 6 global collaborators. The sample metadata nearly always contained a de-identified subject ID, COVID-19 status, age in years and sex. HLA class I and class II types, where available, came from metadata supplied by the sample provider rather than from assay-based typing.

The CDR3, cysteine through phenylalanine, is 11 amino acids long. Kept here is only the CDR3 DNA, which spans 33 bases and is read in frame from base 1. Deletion took 6 bases off V and 8 bases off J, with a span of 11 bases between the germline ends. Looking up the germline V gene yields CDR1 MDHEN and CDR2 SYDVKM. TCRbeta CDR3 regions were amplified from genomic DNA by means of the immunoSEQ Assay, a bias-controlled multiplex PCR. The authors processed their data as follows. Nucleated cell counts per sample were estimated from amplification of reference gene primers within the assay. To quantify the absolute abundance of each unique TCRbeta CDR3 rearrangement, sequence reads were collapsed and filtered. Productive Simpson clonality was computed per sample as the square root of Simpson's diversity index over productive rearrangements. This is the immuneACCESS table as TCRdb keeps it, with only in-frame sequences that have V and J called. A part of the clones is gone; compared with another copy, unresolved V genes explain less than half, and the rest is unexplained. The V and J calls and the clone size are those of that table, but D and trimming were determined from the DNA. Counted in this sample were about 140,000 clones; about 80% of them appeared once. The top ten hold under 4.5% of the sample.

Each collaborating institution followed its own protocols to collect whole blood in K2EDTA tubes. For TCRbeta analysis, collaborators shipped samples in one of three forms: frozen whole blood, isolated PBMCs, or DNA extracted from either of those sample types. A remark on this clone: Its antigen is not yet known. No base qualities exist here, and no much larger clone lies one base off it.

General conclusions and limits of the study: The amount of clinical and demographic metadata varied by source and participant and was provided uncurated.

Sample: peripheral blood. The receptor was isolated from an older woman with acute or convalescent COVID-19. The chain was built from TRBV28 and TRBJ2-7; TRBD1 could be the D gene, as 6 bases match. The base sequence is TGTGCCAGCAGGAACAGGGTAAAGCAGTACTTC. This yields the protein CASRNRVKQYF.